The present entry profiles one T cell receptor (beta chain) with its context. Germline V gives CDR1 MGHRA, CDR2 YSYEKL. V dropped 3 bases and J dropped 1; count of bases not matched to a gene: 5. There are 15 residues in the CDR3. These data originate in a study of blood T cell repertoires in COVID-19. Study-level information: T cells, B-cell-depleted T cells, or PBMCs supplied cDNA or gDNA.

Method: immunoSEQ multiplex PCR; TCRdb's copy keeps in-frame clones and lacks some. The table has fewer than 300,000 clones, 75% to 90% seen once. Everyone who took part was 18 to 89 years old, and they came from some 23 US areas. Recovered status applied to Cohort 3 donors who had two consecutive negative PCRs. It also applied to those with clearance or with symptom resolution. The rearrangement uses TRBV4-1 and TRBJ1-1; the match to TRBD1 covers 7 bases. The TCR sequence derives from a woman aged 50 to 60 who had recovered from COVID-19. The sample comprised PBMCs or T cells enriched from blood (not recorded which). The CDR3 region has the DNA TGCGCCAGCAGCCAGTCGGGACAGAGGAACACTGAAGCTTTCTTT. This encodes CASSQSGQRNTEAFF.